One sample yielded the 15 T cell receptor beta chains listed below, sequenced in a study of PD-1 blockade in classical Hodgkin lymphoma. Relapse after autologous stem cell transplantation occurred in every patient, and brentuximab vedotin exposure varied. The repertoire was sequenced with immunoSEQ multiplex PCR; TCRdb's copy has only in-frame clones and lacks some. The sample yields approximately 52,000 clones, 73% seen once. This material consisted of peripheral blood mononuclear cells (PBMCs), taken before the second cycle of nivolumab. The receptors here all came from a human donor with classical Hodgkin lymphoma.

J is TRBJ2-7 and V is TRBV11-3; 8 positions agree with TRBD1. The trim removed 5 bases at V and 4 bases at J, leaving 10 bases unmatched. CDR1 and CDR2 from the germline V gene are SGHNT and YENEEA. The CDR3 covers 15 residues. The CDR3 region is CASSGAGTGLYEQYF. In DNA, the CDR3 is TGTGCCAGCAGCGGGGCCGGGACAGGTTTATACGAGCAGTACTTC.

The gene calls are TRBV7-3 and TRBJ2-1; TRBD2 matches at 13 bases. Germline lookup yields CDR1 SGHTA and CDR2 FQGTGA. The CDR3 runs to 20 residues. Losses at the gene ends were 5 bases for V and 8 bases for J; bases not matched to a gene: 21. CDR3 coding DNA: TGTGCCAGCAGCCCTAACCCGGGACTAGCGGGACCCGCGCGGGCGGATGAGCAGTTCTTC. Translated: CASSPNPGLAGPARADEQFF.

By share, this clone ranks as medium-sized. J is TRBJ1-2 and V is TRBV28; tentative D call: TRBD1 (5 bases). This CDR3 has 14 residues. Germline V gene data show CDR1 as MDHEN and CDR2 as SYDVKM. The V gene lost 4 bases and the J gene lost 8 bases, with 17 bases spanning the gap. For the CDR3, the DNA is TGTGCCAGCAGTTATAACAATCAGGGTGGCGGCTACACCTTC. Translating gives CASSYNNQGGGYTF.

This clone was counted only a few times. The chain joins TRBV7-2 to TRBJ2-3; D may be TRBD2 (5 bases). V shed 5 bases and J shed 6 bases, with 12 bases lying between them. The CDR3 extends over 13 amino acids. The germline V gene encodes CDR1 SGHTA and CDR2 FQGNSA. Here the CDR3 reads CASSVRPGDTQYF. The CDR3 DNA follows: TGTGCCAGCAGCGTGAGGCCGGGGGATACGCAGTATTTT.

The CDR3 protein is CASSATDSMSEAFF. In nucleotides, the CDR3 is TGTGCCAGTAGTGCAACGGACAGTATGTCTGAAGCTTTCTTT. The V and J genes are TRBV19 and TRBJ1-1; tentatively, D is TRBD1 (6 bases). The CDR3 loop spans 14 amino acids. V lost 5 bases, J lost 6 bases, and 16 bases lay in between. The germline gives CDR1 LNHDA, CDR2 SQIVND (reference sequence).

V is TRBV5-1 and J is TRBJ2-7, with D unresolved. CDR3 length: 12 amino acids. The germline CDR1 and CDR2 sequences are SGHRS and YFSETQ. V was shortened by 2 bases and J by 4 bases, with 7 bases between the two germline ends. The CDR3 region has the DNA TGCGCCAGCAGCTTTACCGGTTACGAGCAGTACTTC. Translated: CASSFTGYEQYF.

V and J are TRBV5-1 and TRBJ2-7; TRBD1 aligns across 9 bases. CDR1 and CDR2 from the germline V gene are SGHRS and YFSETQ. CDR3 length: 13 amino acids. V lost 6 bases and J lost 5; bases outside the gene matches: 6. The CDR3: CASTTDRGHEQYF. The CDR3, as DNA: TGCGCCAGCACCACGGACAGGGGACACGAGCAGTACTTC.

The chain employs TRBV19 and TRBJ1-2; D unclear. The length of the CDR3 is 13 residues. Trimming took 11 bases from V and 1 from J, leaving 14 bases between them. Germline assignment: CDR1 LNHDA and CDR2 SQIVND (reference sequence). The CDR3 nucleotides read TGTGCCGCTACGGGAGGATATAACTATGGCTACACCTTC. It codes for CAATGGYNYGYTF.

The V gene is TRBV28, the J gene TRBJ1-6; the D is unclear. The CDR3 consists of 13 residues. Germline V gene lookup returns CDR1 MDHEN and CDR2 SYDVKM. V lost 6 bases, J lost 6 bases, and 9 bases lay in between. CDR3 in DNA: TGTGCCAGCAGCCCTTTATTTAATTCACCCCTCCACTTT. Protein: CASSPLFNSPLHF.

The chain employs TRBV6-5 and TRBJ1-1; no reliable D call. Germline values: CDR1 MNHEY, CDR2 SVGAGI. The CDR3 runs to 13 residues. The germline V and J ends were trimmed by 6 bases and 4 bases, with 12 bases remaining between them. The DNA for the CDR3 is TGTGCCAGCAGCAACCGGGCAGTCACTGAAGCTTTCTTT. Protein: CASSNRAVTEAFF.

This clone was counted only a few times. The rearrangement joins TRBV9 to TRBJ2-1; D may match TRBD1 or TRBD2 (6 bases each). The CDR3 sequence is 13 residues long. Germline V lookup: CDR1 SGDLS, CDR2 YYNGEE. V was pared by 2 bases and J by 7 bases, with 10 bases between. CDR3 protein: CASSVGGWNEQFF. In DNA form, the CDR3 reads TGTGCCAGCAGCGTGGGGGGCTGGAATGAGCAGTTCTTC.

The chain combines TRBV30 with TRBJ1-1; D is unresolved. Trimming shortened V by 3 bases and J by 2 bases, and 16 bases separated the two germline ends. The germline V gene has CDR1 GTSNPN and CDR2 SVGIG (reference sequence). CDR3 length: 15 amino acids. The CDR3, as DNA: TGTGCCTGGAGGGGGAGTGCCGGGAACAACACTGAAGCTTTCTTT. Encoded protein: CAWRGSAGNNTEAFF.

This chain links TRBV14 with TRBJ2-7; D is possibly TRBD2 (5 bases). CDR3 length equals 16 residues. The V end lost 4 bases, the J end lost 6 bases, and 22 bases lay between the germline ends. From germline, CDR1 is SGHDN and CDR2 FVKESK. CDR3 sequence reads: CASSPSTTSLSGEQYF. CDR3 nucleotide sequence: TGTGCCAGCAGCCCGTCGACTACCTCTTTATCCGGCGAGCAGTACTTC.

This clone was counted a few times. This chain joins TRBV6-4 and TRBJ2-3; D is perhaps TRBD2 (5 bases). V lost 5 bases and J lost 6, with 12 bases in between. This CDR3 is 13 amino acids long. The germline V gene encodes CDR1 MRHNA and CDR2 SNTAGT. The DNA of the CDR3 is TGTGCCAGCAGTTACCAACCTAGCGATACGCAGTATTTT. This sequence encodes CASSYQPSDTQYF.

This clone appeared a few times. The CDR3 region is CASSQHRNTEAFF. In nucleotides, the CDR3 is TGTGCCAGCAGCCAACACAGGAACACTGAAGCTTTCTTT. The rearrangement uses TRBV14 and TRBJ1-1; D is ambiguous. The CDR3 totals 13 residues. The V end lost 2 bases, the J end lost 1 base, and 5 bases lay between the germline ends. CDR1 is SGHDN and CDR2 is FVKESK in the germline V gene.